The rows below give T cell receptor beta chains drawn from one sample of a study of T-cell memory formation after mild COVID-19. TCRdb ran MiXCR on the 5' RACE reads and lists one entry per CDR3 protein. The sample holds approximately 270,000 distinct CDR3 sequences, around 15% seen once. The sample was PBMCs or a T cell subset sorted from them (not recorded which). The source is a man aged 18 to 29 who had mild COVID-19 (a few samples of this study predate the infection). Cell type and time point are not known. The CDR3 runs from the conserved cysteine through the conserved F or W. Each record gives: V gene, J gene, clone size, D gene, CDR3 protein, CDR3 DNA. The D gene is left open where the match is weak. Not all rows give a size; the values are once, few, many and, for expanded clones, a class.

>TRBV2|TRBJ1-2|-|TRBD1
CASSERGGDGYTF
TGTGCCAGCAGTGAAAGAGGGGGCGATGGCTACACCTTC
>TRBV9|TRBJ2-3|-|TRBD1
CASSVVDRGDVTDTQYF
TGTGCCAGCAGCGTAGTGGACAGGGGAGATGTCACAGATACGCAGTATTTT
>TRBV2|TRBJ1-5|few|TRBD1
CASRPMTGTHQPQHF
TGTGCCAGCAGGCCTATGACAGGGACGCATCAGCCCCAGCATTTT
>TRBV6-5|TRBJ2-5|-|TRBD1
CASSDRVQETQYF
TGTGCCAGCAGTGACAGGGTCCAAGAGACCCAGTACTTC
>TRBV20-1|TRBJ2-1|few|TRBD1
CSARGTGDTTYNEQFF
TGCAGTGCTAGAGGGACAGGGGATACGACTTACAATGAGCAGTTCTTC
>TRBV5-1|TRBJ2-3|few|-
CASLEGSANADTQYF
TGCGCCAGTCTCGAAGGCAGTGCGAACGCAGATACGCAGTATTTT
>TRBV10-2|TRBJ2-2|many|-
CASSEQAPANTGELFF
TGCGCCAGCAGTGAACAAGCCCCCGCGAACACCGGGGAGCTGTTTTTT
>TRBV6-5|TRBJ2-5|-|TRBD1
CASRSSGGRQETQYF
TGTGCCAGCAGGTCATCAGGGGGTCGCCAAGAGACCCAGTACTTC
>TRBV5-1|TRBJ2-5|few|-
CASSPGPGQGNQETQYF
TGCGCCAGCAGCCCTGGTCCAGGGCAGGGAAACCAAGAGACCCAGTACTTC
>TRBV20-1|TRBJ2-3|many|-
CSAGGGSTDTQYF
TGCAGTGCTGGAGGGGGGAGCACAGATACGCAGTATTTT
>TRBV28|TRBJ2-1|-|-
CASGGLMLGGNEQFF
TGTGCCAGCGGGGGGTTAATGCTCGGCGGCAATGAGCAGTTCTTC
>TRBV7-2|TRBJ2-1|many|-
CASSSGGAPYNEQFF
TGTGCCAGCAGCTCGGGCGGGGCGCCTTACAATGAGCAGTTCTTC
>TRBV7-8|TRBJ2-1|few|-
CATRMFYGDEYNEQFF
TGTGCCACCCGCATGTTTTATGGGGATGAGTACAATGAGCAGTTCTTC
>TRBV18|TRBJ2-4|-|-
CASSPPDRDKNIQYF
TGTGCCAGCTCACCGCCGGACAGAGACAAAAACATTCAGTACTTC
>TRBV27|TRBJ1-2|few|-
CASSVTGTHDGYTF
TGTGCCAGCAGTGTGACAGGAACCCATGATGGCTACACCTTC
>TRBV15|TRBJ2-2|-|TRBD2
CATSRVAGGFNTGELFF
TGTGCCACCAGCAGGGTAGCGGGGGGCTTTAACACCGGGGAGCTGTTTTTT
>TRBV28|TRBJ1-1|many|-
CASSFRGSEAFF
TGTGCCAGCAGTTTTCGGGGGAGTGAAGCTTTCTTT
>TRBV7-8|TRBJ1-2|many|-
CASSFRSDGYTF
TGTGCCAGCAGCTTCAGGAGTGATGGCTACACCTTC
>TRBV18|TRBJ2-7|few|-
CASSSYGEQYF
TGTGCCAGCTCATCGTATGGCGAGCAGTACTTC
>TRBV28|TRBJ1-4|-|TRBD1
CASSSGQDEKLFF
TGTGCCAGCAGTTCGGGACAGGATGAAAAACTGTTTTTT
>TRBV6-5|TRBJ1-1|-|-
CASSYQNQNTEAFF
TGTGCCAGCAGTTACCAGAACCAGAACACTGAAGCTTTCTTT
>TRBV20-1|TRBJ2-5|few|-
CSAKTAARETQYF
TGCAGTGCTAAAACGGCGGCCAGAGAGACCCAGTACTTC
>TRBV9|TRBJ2-1|-|TRBD2
CASSVYVLGGNEQFF
TGTGCCAGCAGCGTATACGTGCTCGGGGGGAATGAGCAGTTCTTC
>TRBV6-6|TRBJ2-5|few|TRBD2
CASSLGLAGIFETQYF
TGTGCCAGCAGCCTTGGACTAGCGGGGATTTTTGAGACCCAGTACTTC
>TRBV29-1|TRBJ2-7|-|TRBD2
CSVEVQAGASYEQYF
TGCAGCGTTGAAGTTCAAGCGGGGGCCTCCTACGAGCAGTACTTC
>TRBV12-3/TRBV12-4|TRBJ2-7|few|TRBD1
CASSFPGQGVPYEQYF
TGTGCCAGCAGTTTTCCGGGACAGGGGGTACCCTACGAGCAGTACTTC
>TRBV5-6|TRBJ2-1|many|TRBD1
CASSLRTGGKVYNEQFF
TGTGCCAGCAGCTTGAGGACAGGGGGCAAGGTCTACAATGAGCAGTTCTTC
>TRBV7-2|TRBJ2-6|many|TRBD1
CASSLGQGNVLTF
TGTGCCAGCAGCTTAGGACAGGGCAACGTCCTGACTTTC
>TRBV4-1|TRBJ2-7|-|-
CASSRDLSSYEQYF
TGCGCCAGCAGCCGGGACTTGAGCTCCTACGAGCAGTACTTC
>TRBV7-2|TRBJ1-2|few|-
CASSFSSLGYTF
TGTGCCAGCAGCTTCTCAAGCCTAGGCTACACCTTC
>TRBV6-6|TRBJ1-1|-|-
CASRQGQMNTEAFF
TGTGCCAGCAGACAGGGTCAGATGAACACTGAAGCTTTCTTT
>TRBV12-3/TRBV12-4|TRBJ2-1|many|-
CASRAGGDEQFF
TGTGCCAGCAGGGCAGGGGGGGATGAGCAGTTCTTC
>TRBV29-1|TRBJ1-2|-|TRBD1
CSVVGQGASNYGYTF
TGCAGCGTTGTGGGACAGGGGGCCTCTAACTATGGCTACACCTTC
>TRBV4-2|TRBJ2-1|many|-
CASSQDNYNEQFF
TGTGCCAGCAGCCAAGATAACTACAATGAGCAGTTCTTC
>TRBV20-1|TRBJ2-3|-|-
CTAGTSTDTQYF
TGCACGGCGGGGACTAGCACAGATACGCAGTATTTT
>TRBV12-3/TRBV12-4|TRBJ2-5|-|TRBD2
CASSIGAGVVETQYF
TGTGCCAGCAGCATAGGGGCGGGGGTTGTGGAGACCCAGTACTTC
>TRBV24-1|TRBJ2-3|few|-
CATSDLAGKATDTQYF
TGTGCCACCAGTGATTTGGCGGGAAAGGCAACAGATACGCAGTATTTT
>TRBV5-1|TRBJ2-3|-|-
CASSLTGTGGATDTQYF
TGCGCCAGCAGCTTAACGGGGACTGGAGGGGCCACAGATACGCAGTATTTT
>TRBV4-3|TRBJ1-1|few|TRBD1
CASSREDRVHEAFF
TGCGCCAGCAGCCGAGAAGACAGGGTCCATGAAGCTTTCTTT
>TRBV4-1|TRBJ1-2|few|-
CASSHPGGYGYTF
TGCGCCAGCAGCCATCCGGGTGGGTATGGCTACACCTTC
>TRBV6-2/TRBV6-3|TRBJ1-1|-|TRBD1
CASKQGAWEAFF
TGTGCCAGCAAACAGGGGGCTTGGGAAGCTTTCTTT
>TRBV30|TRBJ2-3|few|TRBD2
CAWNTGGPDTQYF
TGTGCCTGGAACACGGGGGGGCCAGATACGCAGTATTTT
>TRBV7-2|TRBJ2-1|-|TRBD1
CASSFGQGFGSYNEQFF
TGTGCCAGCAGCTTCGGACAGGGCTTCGGCTCCTACAATGAGCAGTTCTTC
>TRBV7-3|TRBJ2-3|-|-
CASSPQQGTSTDTQYF
TGTGCCAGCAGCCCCCAACAGGGGACTAGCACAGATACGCAGTATTTT
>TRBV12-3/TRBV12-4|TRBJ2-7|few|TRBD1
CASSRGNRQGGEQYF
TGTGCCAGCAGTCGAGGGAACCGACAGGGCGGGGAGCAGTACTTC
>TRBV4-1|TRBJ2-7|-|TRBD2
CASSQVSLAGGVNEQYF
TGCGCCAGCAGCCAAGTGTCACTAGCGGGGGGCGTCAACGAGCAGTACTTC
>TRBV4-1|TRBJ2-3|many|-
CASSQPGTDTQYF
TGCGCCAGCAGCCAACCGGGGACAGATACGCAGTATTTT
>TRBV12-3/TRBV12-4|TRBJ1-4|-|TRBD1
CASRDNRGGEKLFF
TGTGCCAGCAGAGACAACAGGGGAGGCGAAAAACTGTTTTTT
>TRBV10-3|TRBJ2-1|many|TRBD2
CAISASGNEQFF
TGTGCCATCAGTGCTAGCGGCAATGAGCAGTTCTTC
>TRBV5-1|TRBJ1-2|few|-
CASGETGPYYGYTF
TGCGCCAGCGGAGAGACAGGTCCTTACTATGGCTACACCTTC
>TRBV6-2/TRBV6-3|TRBJ2-3|few|-
CASGSEMSTDTQYF
TGTGCCAGCGGGTCCGAGATGAGCACAGATACGCAGTATTTT
>TRBV9|TRBJ2-1|-|-
CASSGADEQFF
TGTGCCAGCAGCGGTGCGGATGAGCAGTTCTTC
>TRBV12-3/TRBV12-4|TRBJ2-5|-|-
CASSFGPPTETQYF
TGTGCCAGCAGTTTCGGCCCCCCAACGGAGACCCAGTACTTC
>TRBV3-1|TRBJ1-4|many|-
CASSQGLFGAINEKLFF
TGTGCCAGCAGCCAAGGATTGTTTGGAGCTATTAATGAAAAACTGTTTTTT